This TCR beta chain was captured by sequencing in a study of regulatory T cells in long-lasting Graves disease. Sample time point: newly diagnosed GD, antithyroid drugs for less than 3 months. From RNA extracted from PBMCs, the TCR library was made. It was an endocrinology department in Xi'an, China, that provided the patients. EDTA tubes were used for drawing around 8.8 milliliters of peripheral blood. Trimming stripped 7 bases from V and 6 bases from J, with 12 bases between. The germline CDR1 and CDR2 sequences are SGHNT and YENEEA. The CDR3 sequence is 12 residues long. Construction of the TCR beta libraries employed iRepertoire HTBI primers in conjunction with Arm-PCR of CDR3 regions. A single record per CDR3 protein comes from TCRdb applying MiXCR to the multiplex PCR reads. Among 400,000 to 650,000 distinct CDR3 sequences listed, roughly a sixth were seen once. With respect to this clonotype: Being one base from a much bigger clone, this may be a read error.

This same sample was also part of a study on T cells in Graves' hyperthyroidism and ophthalmopathy. That publication notes: Calling Graves' hyperthyroidism stable meant ophthalmopathy did not progress within 18 months.

The input for sequencing was peripheral blood mononuclear cells (PBMCs), taken at new diagnosis, from a patient treated with antithyroid drugs. This chain connects TRBV11-3 to TRBJ1-1, with D uncertain. This sequence originates from a woman aged 40 to 65 with Graves disease. The CDR3 sequence is CASTKGHAEAFF. DNA of the CDR3: TGTGCCAGCACCAAAGGTCACGCTGAAGCTTTCTTT. Variable domain in full (rest from reference TRBV11-3 and TRBJ1-1): EAGVVQSPRYKIIEKKQPVAFWCNPISGHNTLYWYLQNLGQGPELLIRYENEEAVDDSQLPKDRFSAERLKGVDSTLKIQPAELGDSAVYLCASTKGHAEAFFGQGTRLTVV.